The 30 T cell receptor beta chains below all came from one sample that was sequenced in a study of cytomegalovirus exposure and HLA in healthy donors. The PCR contained 60 Vbeta and 13 Jbeta primers. TCRdb keeps only in-frame clones here, not all; method: immunoSEQ multiplex PCR. In the table there are 170,000 or so clones, more than 80% of which are singletons. Sequencing input: PBMCs. These receptors all stem from a man aged 18 to 35 in good health and CMV-seronegative.

This clone is judged large. The V call is TRBV7-3, the J call TRBJ2-1; tentatively, D is TRBD1 (5 bases). V lost 4 bases to trimming and J lost 4 bases, with 8 bases between them. In germline, CDR1 is SGHTA, CDR2 FQGTGA. The CDR3 consists of 13 residues. The CDR3, as DNA: TGTGCCAGCAGCTCACGACAGTACAATGAGCAGTTCTTC. It translates to CASSSRQYNEQFF.

The chain is built from TRBV15 and TRBJ2-1, with D maybe TRBD1 (7 bases). V was clipped by 0 bases and J by 4 bases, with 16 bases between them. The length of the CDR3 is 17 residues. Looked up from germline, CDR1 is LNHNV and CDR2 is YYDKDF (reference sequence). The chain's CDR3 is CATSREDRRGIYNEQFF. As DNA, the CDR3 is TGTGCCACCAGCAGAGAGGACAGGAGGGGAATTTACAATGAGCAGTTCTTC.

V is TRBV10-3 and J is TRBJ2-3; 9 bases map to TRBD1. The ends lost 6 bases at V and 4 bases at J; junction bases unmatched: 5. In germline, CDR1 is ENHRY, CDR2 SYGVKD. This CDR3 comprises 14 residues. CDR3 coding DNA: TGTGCCATCAGAAGACAGGGGGTTGCAGATACGCAGTATTTT. This translates into CAIRRQGVADTQYF.

DNA of the CDR3: TGTGCCAGTAAGGGGCTTAGGGAGCCCCAGCATTTT. This translates into CASKGLREPQHF. V and J are TRBV19 and TRBJ1-5; a possible D gene is TRBD1 (5 bases). The germline V gene encodes CDR1 LNHDA and CDR2 SQIVND (reference sequence). This CDR3 spans 12 amino acids. V gave up 7 bases and J gave up 8 bases, with 12 bases separating them.

This clone was recorded only once. The chain carries TRBV28 and TRBJ2-3; TRBD2 matches at 13 bases. Germline loops: CDR1 MDHEN, CDR2 SYDVKM. This CDR3 has 17 residues. V shed 5 bases and J 4 bases; nucleotides not matched to a gene: 9. CDR3 sequence reads: CASSLLGLAGVADTQYF. In nucleotides, the CDR3 is TGTGCCAGCAGTCTCCTAGGACTAGCGGGAGTTGCAGATACGCAGTATTTT.

This chain joins TRBV7-9 and TRBJ1-2, with 8 bases identical to TRBD1. CDR1 and CDR2 from the germline V gene are SEHNR and FQNEAQ (reference sequence). The CDR3 runs to 13 residues. Losses at the gene ends were 4 bases for V and 8 bases for J; bases not matched to a gene: 6. CDR3 sequence: CASSSQGARGYTF. The CDR3 DNA reads TGTGCCAGCAGCTCTCAGGGGGCGAGAGGCTACACCTTC.

This clone was detected once. As DNA, the CDR3 is TGTGCCAGCAGCCCCCCTGGCAGGGGCGACTACAATGAGCAGTTCTTC. Its translation: CASSPPGRGDYNEQFF. V is TRBV7-8 and J is TRBJ2-1; TRBD1 is a possible D gene (6 bases). Germline CDR1 SGHVS, CDR2 FQNEAQ. Trimming took 5 bases from V and 3 from J, leaving 17 bases between them. The CDR3 consists of 16 residues.

This chain connects TRBV4-1 to TRBJ2-3, with D unclear. The V and J ends lost 1 base and 5 bases respectively, with 7 bases between them. CDR3 length equals 13 residues. The germline V gene has CDR1 MGHRA and CDR2 YSYEKL. CDR3 sequence: CASSQGGIDTQYF. The CDR3 coding sequence is TGCGCCAGCAGCCAAGGCGGTATAGATACGCAGTATTTT.

The chain uses TRBV5-1 and TRBJ2-3; TRBD2 matches at 10 bases. The V and J ends lost 5 bases and 0 bases, in that order; junction bases with no gene match: 12. The CDR3 length is 18 residues. Germline V gives CDR1 SGHRS, CDR2 YFSETQ. CDR3 sequence: CASSPYSQLAGSTDTQYF. The CDR3, as DNA: TGCGCCAGCAGTCCATACTCGCAACTAGCGGGAAGCACAGATACGCAGTATTTT. Variable domain in full (rest from reference TRBV5-1 and TRBJ2-3): KAGVTQTPRYLIKTRGQQVTLSCSPISGHRSVSWYQQTPGQGLQFLFEYFSETQRNKGNFPGRFSGRQFSNSRSEMNVSTLELGDSALYLCASSPYSQLAGSTDTQYFGPGTRLTVL.

The rearrangement uses TRBV6-4 and TRBJ1-5; D ambiguous. This CDR3 has 14 residues. V lost 3 bases and J 4 bases, leaving 10 bases between the germline ends. Germline V gives CDR1 MRHNA, CDR2 SNTAGT. The CDR3 nucleotides are TGTGCCAGCAGTGAGTGGCGGTCTAATCAGCCCCAGCATTTT. It specifies CASSEWRSNQPQHF.

The J gene is TRBJ2-1, the V gene TRBV28, with 10 bases matching TRBD2. The CDR3 length is 16 residues. Trimming took 3 bases from V and 3 from J; bases not matched to a gene: 5. CDR1 is MDHEN, CDR2 SYDVKM, per germline. CDR3 residues: CASSFGLAEVYNEQFF. The CDR3 DNA reads TGTGCCAGCAGTTTCGGACTAGCGGAAGTCTACAATGAGCAGTTCTTC. Variable domain in full (rest from reference TRBV28 and TRBJ2-1): DVKVTQSSRYLVKRTGEKVFLECVQDMDHENMFWYRQDPGLGLRLIYFSYDVKMKEKGDIPEGYSVSREKKERFSLILESASTNQTSMYLCASSFGLAEVYNEQFFGPGTRLTVL.

V and J are TRBV6-5 and TRBJ2-7, with D hard to call. V was trimmed by 6 bases and J by 2 bases, leaving 14 bases between them. The germline gives CDR1 MNHEY, CDR2 SVGAGI. This CDR3 has 14 amino acids. CDR3 protein: CASRQSTRTYEQYF. The CDR3 DNA is TGTGCCAGCAGACAGAGCACAAGAACCTACGAGCAGTACTTC.

V usage is TRBV27 and J usage is TRBJ2-7; 7 bases align to TRBD2. Unmatched junction bases numbered 10, after V lost 5 bases and J lost 3 bases. CDR1 is MNHEY, CDR2 SMNVEV, per germline (reference sequence). The CDR3 sequence is 15 residues long. DNA of the CDR3: TGTGCCAGCAGTCAACGGGACTATCCAAACTACGAGCAGTACTTC. This sequence encodes CASSQRDYPNYEQYF.

The chain couples TRBV4-1 to TRBJ1-1; D possibly corresponds to TRBD1 (5 bases). Trimming cost V 3 bases and J 6 bases, with 11 bases left between them. The CDR3 runs to 13 residues. CDR1 is MGHRA and CDR2 is YSYEKL in the germline V gene. CDR3 region: CASSHLGLAEAFF. CDR3 sequence (DNA): TGCGCCAGCAGCCACCTGGGACTCGCTGAAGCTTTCTTT.

J is TRBJ2-1 and V is TRBV4-1; TRBD2 aligns across 9 bases. Germline V CDR1 and CDR2: MGHRA, YSYEKL. This CDR3 has 20 amino acids. V shed 1 base and J 0 bases; nucleotides not matched to a gene: 13. CDR3 residues: CASSQALSGSLPLSYNEQFF. The CDR3 bases are TGCGCCAGCAGCCAAGCTCTTAGCGGGAGTCTCCCCCTCTCCTACAATGAGCAGTTCTTC.

The V gene is TRBV5-1, the J gene TRBJ2-7; maybe TRBD1 (5 bases). This CDR3 has 14 residues. V was cut by 3 bases and J by 3 bases, with 13 bases left in between. Germline V gene lookup returns CDR1 SGHRS and CDR2 YFSETQ. For the CDR3, the DNA is TGCGCCAGCAGCTCTACAGGCTCCGTCTACGAGCAGTACTTC. Its protein is CASSSTGSVYEQYF.

The rearrangement joins TRBV5-6 to TRBJ2-1; 9 positions agree with TRBD2. The CDR3 contains 16 residues. In germline, CDR1 is SGHDT, CDR2 YYEEEE. With 4 bases clipped from V and 8 bases from J, the junction kept 13 bases outside the gene matches. The DNA for the CDR3 is TGTGCCAGCAGCCCACTTAGGATAGCGGGGGAGTATGAGCAGTTCTTC. The encoded protein is CASSPLRIAGEYEQFF. Full variable domain (remainder filled in from reference TRBV5-6 and TRBJ2-1): DAGVTQSPTHLIKTRGQQVTLRCSPKSGHDTVSWYQQALGQGPQFIFQYYEEEERQRGNFPDRFSGHQFPNYSSELNVNALLLGDSALYLCASSPLRIAGEYEQFFGPGTRLTVL.

The chain links TRBV4-2 to TRBJ2-7; 8 positions match TRBD2. This CDR3 contains 15 residues. The trim removed 0 bases at V and 0 bases at J, leaving 1 base unmatched. CDR1 and CDR2 (germline): LGHNA, YNFKEQ. CDR3 nucleotide sequence: TGTGCCAGCAGCCAAGATAGCGGGATCTCCTACGAGCAGTACTTC. Translating it yields CASSQDSGISYEQYF.

This clone has only a few counts. V and J are TRBV5-4 and TRBJ2-7; TRBD1 agrees at 9 bases. Germline V gene sequence: CDR1 SGHNT, CDR2 YYREEE (reference sequence). J was trimmed by 5 bases and V by 0 bases; bases with no gene match: 6. CDR3 size: 15 residues. The CDR3 bases are TGTGCCAGCAGCTTGGCGACAGGGGGTAAGGACGAGCAGTACTTC. Its protein is CASSLATGGKDEQYF.

The chain is built from TRBV30 and TRBJ2-4, with D tentatively TRBD2 (5 bases). Germline CDR1 is GTSNPN and CDR2 is SVGIG (reference sequence). CDR3 length: 16 amino acids. Between the trimmed V and J ends, which lost 0 bases and 3 bases, there was a span of 15 bases. CDR3 residues: CAWSVSPGRGKNIQYF. In DNA, the CDR3 is TGTGCCTGGAGTGTAAGTCCAGGCCGGGGCAAAAACATTCAGTACTTC.

The J gene is TRBJ1-1, the V gene TRBV5-1; a weak D match, TRBD1 (6 bases). Trimming removed 5 bases at V and 0 bases at J, with 11 bases between. Germline CDR1 reads SGHRS; CDR2 reads YFSETQ. The CDR3 has 14 residues. The CDR3, as DNA: TGCGCCAGCAGTCCAGGGGACATGAACACTGAAGCTTTCTTT. This sequence encodes CASSPGDMNTEAFF.

The rearrangement joins TRBV5-1 to TRBJ1-4; D might be TRBD1 (6 bases). V was pared by 6 bases and J by 8 bases, with 17 bases between. The length of the CDR3 is 14 residues. Germline CDR1 SGHRS, CDR2 YFSETQ. The CDR3 bases are TGCGCCAGCACCCGCGGGGGGCCGTCGGAAAAACTGTTTTTT. It codes for CASTRGGPSEKLFF.

This sequence joins TRBV7-2 and TRBJ2-5; TRBD2 matches at 8 bases. The CDR3 runs to 15 residues. CDR1 and CDR2 (germline): SGHTA, FQGNSA. The V segment lost 5 bases and the J segment 5 bases; nucleotides outside the gene matches: 10. CDR3 in amino acids: CASSAVGGAWETQYF. For the CDR3, the DNA is TGTGCCAGCAGCGCCGTCGGGGGGGCCTGGGAGACCCAGTACTTC.

The CDR3 DNA reads TGTGCCAGCAGCCCTAAGACTAGTTTTGAGCAGTTCTTC. It yields the protein CASSPKTSFEQFF. The rearrangement joins TRBV9 to TRBJ2-1; D possibly corresponds to TRBD2 (6 bases). Germline values: CDR1 SGDLS, CDR2 YYNGEE. The CDR3 covers 13 residues. V lost 4 bases and J lost 9, with 14 bases in between.

This clone showed up just a few times. The same CDR3 also results from other DNA sequences found in this sample. The chain carries TRBV29-1 and TRBJ2-3; TRBD1 aligns across 8 bases. V lost 7 bases to trimming and J lost 4 bases; unmatched junction nucleotides: 4. The length of the CDR3 is 12 residues. Germline values: CDR1 SQVTM, CDR2 ANQGSEA. The CDR3, as DNA: TGCAGCGGGAAACAGGGGGCAGATACGCAGTATTTT. Its translation: CSGKQGADTQYF.

CDR3 protein: CAWYTSGSIHEQFF. DNA of the CDR3: TGTGCCTGGTATACTAGCGGGAGTATCCATGAGCAGTTCTTC. This sequence joins TRBV30 and TRBJ2-1, with 11 bases fitting TRBD2. The CDR3 contains 14 residues. Germline CDR1 is GTSNPN and CDR2 is SVGIG (reference sequence). The V segment lost 5 bases and the J segment 8 bases; nucleotides outside the gene matches: 8. Full variable domain (remainder filled in from reference TRBV30 and TRBJ2-1): SQTIHQWPATLVQPVGSPLSLECTVEGTSNPNLYWYRQAAGRGLQLLFYSVGIGQISSEVPQNLSASRPQDRQFILSSKKLLLSDSGFYLCAWYTSGSIHEQFFGPGTRLTVL.

The rearrangement joins TRBV28 to TRBJ2-2, with 7 bases matching TRBD2. The CDR3 covers 16 residues. The V and J ends lost 2 bases and 4 bases, in that order; junction bases with no gene match: 7. Germline-derived CDR1 and CDR2 are MDHEN and SYDVKM. CDR3 DNA sequence: TGTGCCAGCAGTTTAATAGGGACTACCCTCACCGGGGAGCTGTTTTTT. Its translation is CASSLIGTTLTGELFF.

This chain joins TRBV5-8 and TRBJ2-1, with TRBD2 matching 7 bases. The CDR3 loop spans 12 amino acids. Germline lookup yields CDR1 SGHTS and CDR2 YDEGEE. V trimming: 2 bases; J trimming: 12 bases; junction bases outside the gene matches: 5. In DNA form, the CDR3 reads TGTGCCAGCAGCTTAGGCGGGAGTACGCAGTTCTTC. Translated: CASSLGGSTQFF.

V usage is TRBV7-9 and J usage is TRBJ1-4, with a possible D match to TRBD1 (6 bases). CDR3 size: 15 residues. Per germline, CDR1 SEHNR and CDR2 FQNEAQ (reference sequence). V lost 2 bases and J lost 4, with 11 bases in between. CDR3 in amino acids: CASSLKDRVNEKLFF. DNA for the CDR3: TGTGCCAGCAGCTTAAAGGACAGAGTTAATGAAAAACTGTTTTTT.

This clone has only one observation. The chain couples TRBV27 to TRBJ1-5, with TRBD1 as a possible D gene (5 bases). V dropped 2 bases and J dropped 0 bases, with 14 bases sitting between them. Per the germline V gene, CDR1 is MNHEY and CDR2 is SMNVEV (reference sequence). CDR3 length equals 17 residues. CDR3 bases: TGTGCCAGCAGTTTAGGGGCAGGCAGATATAGCAATCAGCCCCAGCATTTT. Translated: CASSLGAGRYSNQPQHF.